Included here is one T cell receptor (beta chain) sequence, with context. What antigen it recognizes has not been identified. It has no much larger one-base neighbor in the sample; base qualities were not kept. Donors were healthy HIV-negative adults with no recently reported acute infections or vaccinations. Only Caucasian adults living in Nashville, Tennessee, USA were represented among the donors. CD4+ T cells were enriched by magnetic negative selection; naive cells were then positively selected on CD45RA, and the negative fraction formed the memory subset. After blood collection by leukapheresis, PBMCs were isolated using Ficoll-Histopaque density gradient centrifugation and then cryopreserved in the vapor phase of liquid nitrogen. Analytical flow cytometry was used to check the purity and quantity of each magnetically sorted T cell population. Genomic DNA was isolated from every sorted fraction and measured by UV absorbance on a Nanodrop 2000c.

These data come from a study of shared clonotypes between healthy human individuals (dated by TCRdb to the early 2020s). Context from the whole study: The cohort included three men and two women between 18 and 49 years of age. For each donor, CD4 naive and CD4 memory were each given three plates, CD8 naive was given two plates, and CD8 memory was given one plate. To estimate repertoire size and how much clonotypes are shared between individuals, the study performed deep sequencing of blood TCR repertoires from 4 to 6 healthy adults. Libraries were prepared and TCR repertoires were sequenced by different laboratories using diverse techniques, in order to increase sequencing depth and limit assay-specific biases. Between about 0.85 and 8.9 billion PBMCs per donor were obtained by leukapheresis.

Compared with germline, V lacks 4 bases and J lacks 4 bases; bases without a gene match: 11. From cysteine to phenylalanine, the CDR3 is 16 amino acids long. Here the CDR3 DNA is all that survives: 48 bases in frame from base 1. CDR1 and CDR2 were assigned from the germline V gene as SGHVS and FNYEAQ. What the authors observed across the whole study: Sharing across a few donors was observed for about 5% of naive CD4, under 4% of naive CD8, roughly 2.4% of memory CD4, and about 0.4% of memory CD8 clonotypes. Naive subsets generally had larger estimated clonotype richness than memory subsets. Compared with non-shared clonotypes, the clonotypes found in all four sorted-subset donors had higher generation probabilities. Because the study included a small number of donors, the genetic and exposure-history diversity represented was limited. Pairwise subsampling led to the expectation that sequencing depth would affect the degree of clonotype sharing among donors. Sampling was limited to blood, and TCR repertoires in tissue likely differ from TCR repertoires in blood. Rarefaction of sorted-subset datasets indicated incomplete sequencing despite the large sequencing depth.

Using the deep immunoSEQ assay, multiplex PCR amplified TCR CDR3 regions from genomic DNA. For each cell subset, the extracted genomic DNA was distributed evenly across all wells of several immunoSEQ 96-well plates, and each plate served as one replicate. For sorted subsets, about 210 ng of genomic DNA, equivalent to 25,000 to 35,000 T cell genomes, went into each replicate PCR. The purified libraries were quantified using a Qubit 3.0 fluorometer, sized with a Bioanalyzer 2100, and then quantified again using the KAPA Library Quantification kit. A separate single-read 150-cycle Illumina NextSeq 550 flow cell was used to sequence each immunoSEQ 96-well plate. Turning to the authors' computational methods: Because only junctional sequences without quality scores were contained in the immunoSEQ output, filtering matching that applied to full-length reads could not be performed. To assign V/J genes and CDR3, sequences were annotated using PyIR, a Python wrapper for IgBLAST v1.9, with IMGT germline references. Any read was removed if the V/J assignment was weak (E-value above 1e-6), the CDR3 was missing, or the read contained stop codons, out-of-frame junctions, or ambiguous translated residues. V3J clonotypes were defined as sequences sharing the same inferred V gene, J gene, and CDR3 amino acid sequence. Percentage overlap between repertoires was computed as shared unique clonotypes divided by the size of the smaller repertoire. RTK rarefaction, the Chao1 estimator, and Recon v2.1 estimates of unobserved clonotypes were used to assess repertoire richness. OLGA was used to compute generation probabilities for all TCRbeta clonotypes that the gDNA method yielded from four donors. The source is immuneACCESS, and TCRdb retained only in-frame sequences with V and J called. Part of the clones is not carried over; for the studies checked, unresolved V genes explain less than half of this, and the remainder is unexplained. That table supplies the V and J calls and clone size; D and trimming were determined from the DNA. Counted in this sample were roughly 680,000 clones; over 60% of them appeared once. Together, the top ten hold under 2% of the sample.

The TCR was taken from a woman aged 30 to 39 in good health. This chain joins TRBV7-6 to TRBJ2-7; TRBD1 fits 9 bases in the junction. The source material was memory CD4+ T cells sorted from blood. Sample cell subset or site, as interpreted from the label and publication: CD45RA-negative fraction. The CDR3: CASSSGQGLKPYEQYF. The DNA reads as follows: TGTGCCAGCAGCTCGGGACAGGGACTAAAACCGTACGAGCAGTACTTC. The variable domain in full, with residues beyond the CDR3 obtained from the reference TRBV7-6 and TRBJ2-7 genes, is GAGVSQSPRYKVTKRGQDVALRCDPISGHVSLYWYRQALGQGPEFLTYFNYEAQQDKSGLPNDRFSAERPEGSISTLTIQRTEQRDSAMYRCASSSGQGLKPYEQYFGPGTRLTVT.